This T cell receptor beta chain was obtained from a study of T-cell memory formation after mild COVID-19. Findings and limits, study-wide: Clones which contracted sat mainly in CM and EM if CD4+, and in EMRA if CD8+.

V was pared by 2 bases and J by 2 bases, with 16 bases between. Per germline, CDR1 DFQATT and CDR2 SNEGSKA (reference sequence). The CDR3 spans 16 residues. This clonotype was recorded at least ten times. Its antigen is not identified. From 5'RACE with constant-segment primers came TCR alpha and TCR beta cDNA libraries that carried sample barcodes and UMIs. TCRdb fed the 5' RACE reads into MiXCR, producing one record per CDR3 protein. The sample includes some 110,000 distinct CDR3 sequences, over 10% seen only once; the top ten take around 30%. Material for sequencing was PBMCs or a T cell subset sorted from them (not recorded which). The rearrangement uses TRBV20-1 and TRBJ2-1, with D perhaps assigned TRBD1 or TRBD2 (5 bases each). This receptor was obtained from an adult woman who had mild COVID-19 (a few samples of this study predate the infection). Cell type and time point are not known. DNA of the CDR3: TGCAGTGCTAGAACCCCCTCCGGGACGACCTACAATGAGCAGTTCTTC. Translated, it gives CSARTPSGTTYNEQFF.